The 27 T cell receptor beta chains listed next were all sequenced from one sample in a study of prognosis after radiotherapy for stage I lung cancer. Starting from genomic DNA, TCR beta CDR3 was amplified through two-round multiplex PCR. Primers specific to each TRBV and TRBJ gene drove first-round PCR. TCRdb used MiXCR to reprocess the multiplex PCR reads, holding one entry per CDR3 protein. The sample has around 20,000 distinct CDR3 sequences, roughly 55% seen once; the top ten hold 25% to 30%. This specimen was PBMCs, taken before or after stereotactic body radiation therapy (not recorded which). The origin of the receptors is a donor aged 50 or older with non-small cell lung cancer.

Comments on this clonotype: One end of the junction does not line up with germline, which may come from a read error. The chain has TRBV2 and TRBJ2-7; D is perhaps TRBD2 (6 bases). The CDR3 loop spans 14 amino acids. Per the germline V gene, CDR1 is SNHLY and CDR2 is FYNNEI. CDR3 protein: CASKDRDCSYDQYF. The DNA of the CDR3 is TGTGCCAGCAAGGATCGGGACTGTTCCTACGATCAGTACTTC.

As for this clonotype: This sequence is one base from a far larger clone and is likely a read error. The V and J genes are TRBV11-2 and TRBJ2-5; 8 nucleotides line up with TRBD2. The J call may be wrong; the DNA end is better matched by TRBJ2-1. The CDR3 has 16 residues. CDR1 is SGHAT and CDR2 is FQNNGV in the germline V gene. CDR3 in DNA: TGTGCCAGCAGCTCCCGACTGGCGGGAGGATGTAATGAGCAGTTCTTC. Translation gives CASSSRLAGGCNEQFF.

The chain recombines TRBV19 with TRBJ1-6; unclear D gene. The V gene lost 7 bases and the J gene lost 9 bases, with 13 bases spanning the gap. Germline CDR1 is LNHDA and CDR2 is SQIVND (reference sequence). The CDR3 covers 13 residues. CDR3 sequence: CASKTTTISPLHF. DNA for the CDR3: TGTGCCAGTAAAACTACAACAATTTCACCCCTCCACTTT.

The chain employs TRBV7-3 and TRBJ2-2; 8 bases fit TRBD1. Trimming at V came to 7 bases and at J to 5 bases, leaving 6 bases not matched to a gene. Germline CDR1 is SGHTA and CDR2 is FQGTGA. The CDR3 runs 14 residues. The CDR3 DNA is TGTGCCAGCATCCCCGACAGGGGTACCGGGGAGCTGTTTTTT. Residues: CASIPDRGTGELFF.

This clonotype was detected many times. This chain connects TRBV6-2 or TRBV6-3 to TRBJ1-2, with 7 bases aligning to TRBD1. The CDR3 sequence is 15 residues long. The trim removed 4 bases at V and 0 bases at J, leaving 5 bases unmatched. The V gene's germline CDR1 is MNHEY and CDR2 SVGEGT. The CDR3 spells CASSSYGTANYGYTF. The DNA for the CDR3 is TGTGCCAGCAGTTCATACGGGACAGCTAACTATGGCTACACCTTC.

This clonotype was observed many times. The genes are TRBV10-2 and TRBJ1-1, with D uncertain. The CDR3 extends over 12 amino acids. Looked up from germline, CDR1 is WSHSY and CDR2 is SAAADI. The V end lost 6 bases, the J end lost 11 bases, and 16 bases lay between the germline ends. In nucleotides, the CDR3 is TGCGCCAGCAGCGACCCGGCGGGGAGCGCTTTCTTT. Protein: CASSDPAGSAFF.

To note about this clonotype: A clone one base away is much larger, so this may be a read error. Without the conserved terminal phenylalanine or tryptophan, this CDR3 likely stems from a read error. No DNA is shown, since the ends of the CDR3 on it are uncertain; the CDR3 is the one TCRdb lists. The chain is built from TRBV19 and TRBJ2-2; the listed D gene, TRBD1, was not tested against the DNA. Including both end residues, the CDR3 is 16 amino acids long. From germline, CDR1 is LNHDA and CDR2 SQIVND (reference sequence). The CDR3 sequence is CASSTRQASGTGELLS.

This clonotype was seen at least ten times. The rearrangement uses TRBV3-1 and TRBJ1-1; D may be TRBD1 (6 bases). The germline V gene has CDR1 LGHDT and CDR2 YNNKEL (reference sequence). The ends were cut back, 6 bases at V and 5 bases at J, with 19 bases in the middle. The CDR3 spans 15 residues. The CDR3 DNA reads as TGTGCCAGCAGTCTCTCGACAGGATCGGATACTGAAGCTTTCTTT. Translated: CASSLSTGSDTEAFF.

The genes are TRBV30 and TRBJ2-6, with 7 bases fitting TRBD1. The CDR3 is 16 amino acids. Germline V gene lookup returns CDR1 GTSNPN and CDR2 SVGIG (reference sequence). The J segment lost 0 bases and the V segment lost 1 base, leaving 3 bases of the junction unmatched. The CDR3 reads CAWSGQGVSGANVLTF. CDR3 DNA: TGTGCCTGGAGTGGCCAGGGGGTCTCTGGGGCCAACGTCCTGACTTTC.

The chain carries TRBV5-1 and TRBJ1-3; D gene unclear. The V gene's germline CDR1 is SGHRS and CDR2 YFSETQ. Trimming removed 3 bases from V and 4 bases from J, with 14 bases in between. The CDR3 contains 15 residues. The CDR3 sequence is CASSYPTDLGNTIYF. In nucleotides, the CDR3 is TGCGCCAGCAGCTACCCAACAGACCTCGGAAACACCATATATTTT.

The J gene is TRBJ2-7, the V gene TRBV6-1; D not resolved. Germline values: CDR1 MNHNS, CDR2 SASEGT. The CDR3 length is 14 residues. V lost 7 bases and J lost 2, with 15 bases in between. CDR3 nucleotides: TGTGCCAGCACCCCTCAGGCACAGACCTACGAGCAGTACTTC. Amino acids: CASTPQAQTYEQYF.

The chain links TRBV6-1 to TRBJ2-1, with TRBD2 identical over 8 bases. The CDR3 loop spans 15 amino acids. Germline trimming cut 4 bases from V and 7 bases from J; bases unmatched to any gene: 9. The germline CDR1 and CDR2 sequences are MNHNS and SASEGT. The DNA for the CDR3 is TGTGCCAGCAGTGGGGATGCGGGAGGCAGAAATGAGCAGTTCTTC. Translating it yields CASSGDAGGRNEQFF.

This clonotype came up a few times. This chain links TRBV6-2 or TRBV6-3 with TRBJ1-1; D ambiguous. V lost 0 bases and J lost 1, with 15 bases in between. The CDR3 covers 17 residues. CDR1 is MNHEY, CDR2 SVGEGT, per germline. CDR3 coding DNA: TGTGCCAGCAGTTACTCGATTTCGGAGACGTGGAACACTGAAGCTTTCTTT. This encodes CASSYSISETWNTEAFF.

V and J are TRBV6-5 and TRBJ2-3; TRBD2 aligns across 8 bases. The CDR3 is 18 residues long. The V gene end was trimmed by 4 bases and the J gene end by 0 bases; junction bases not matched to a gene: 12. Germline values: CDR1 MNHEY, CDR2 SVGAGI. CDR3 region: CASSSIIISGASTDTQYF. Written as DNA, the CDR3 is TGTGCCAGCAGTTCCATTATAATTAGCGGGGCTAGCACAGATACGCAGTATTTT.

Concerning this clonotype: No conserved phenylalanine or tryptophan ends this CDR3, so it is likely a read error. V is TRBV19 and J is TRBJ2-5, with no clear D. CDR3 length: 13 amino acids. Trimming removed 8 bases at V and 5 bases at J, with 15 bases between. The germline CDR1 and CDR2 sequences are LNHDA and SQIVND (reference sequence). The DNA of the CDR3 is TGTGCCAGTGGAATACATGGCGTCGAGACCCAGTACCTC. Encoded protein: CASGIHGVETQYL.

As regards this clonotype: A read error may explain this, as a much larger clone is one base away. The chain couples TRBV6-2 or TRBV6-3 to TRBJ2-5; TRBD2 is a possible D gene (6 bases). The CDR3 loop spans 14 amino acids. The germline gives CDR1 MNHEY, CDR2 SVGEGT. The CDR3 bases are TGTGCCAGCAGTTCTCAGGGACTTCAAGATACCCAGTACTTC. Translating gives CASSSQGLQDTQYF.

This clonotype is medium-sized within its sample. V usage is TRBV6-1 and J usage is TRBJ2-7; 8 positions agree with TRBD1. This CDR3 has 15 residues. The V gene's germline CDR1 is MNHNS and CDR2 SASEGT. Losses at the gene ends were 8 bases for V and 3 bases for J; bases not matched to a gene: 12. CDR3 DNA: TGTGCCAGCGCCCTTCAGGGGGCTAAACACTACGAGCAGTACTTC. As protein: CASALQGAKHYEQYF.

The CDR3 reads CSVEQGTNEQYF. The CDR3 nucleotides are TGCAGCGTTGAACAAGGGACCAACGAGCAGTACTTC. The chain recombines TRBV29-1 with TRBJ2-7; D may correspond to TRBD1 or TRBD2 (5 bases each). Germline loops: CDR1 SQVTM, CDR2 ANQGSEA. The CDR3 has 12 amino acids. V was clipped by 2 bases and J by 5 bases, with 10 bases between them.

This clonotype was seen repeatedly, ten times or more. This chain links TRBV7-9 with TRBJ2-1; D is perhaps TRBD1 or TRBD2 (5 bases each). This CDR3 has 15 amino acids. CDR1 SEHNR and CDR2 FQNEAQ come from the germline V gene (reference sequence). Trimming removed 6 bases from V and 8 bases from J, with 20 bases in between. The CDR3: CASSPTGTPMDEQFF. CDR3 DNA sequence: TGTGCCAGCAGTCCTACCGGGACCCCAATGGATGAGCAGTTCTTC.

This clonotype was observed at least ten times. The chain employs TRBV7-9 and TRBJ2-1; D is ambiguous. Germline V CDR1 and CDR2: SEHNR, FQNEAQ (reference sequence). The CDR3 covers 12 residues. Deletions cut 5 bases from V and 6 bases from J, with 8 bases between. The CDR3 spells CASSPDCNEQFF. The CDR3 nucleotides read TGTGCCAGCAGCCCGGATTGCAATGAGCAGTTCTTC.

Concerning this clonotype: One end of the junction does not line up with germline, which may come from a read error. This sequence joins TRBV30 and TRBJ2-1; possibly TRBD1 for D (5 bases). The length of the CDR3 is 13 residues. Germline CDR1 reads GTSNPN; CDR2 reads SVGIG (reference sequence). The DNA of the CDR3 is TGTGCCTGGTCGCTGCTTCAGGGCAATGAGCATTTCTTC. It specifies CAWSLLQGNEHFF.

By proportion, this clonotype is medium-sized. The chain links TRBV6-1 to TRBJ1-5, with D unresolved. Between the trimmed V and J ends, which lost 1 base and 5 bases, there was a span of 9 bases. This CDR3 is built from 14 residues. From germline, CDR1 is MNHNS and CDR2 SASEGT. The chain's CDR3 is CASSEGGNDQPQHF. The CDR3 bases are TGTGCCAGCAGTGAAGGGGGAAATGATCAGCCCCAGCATTTT.

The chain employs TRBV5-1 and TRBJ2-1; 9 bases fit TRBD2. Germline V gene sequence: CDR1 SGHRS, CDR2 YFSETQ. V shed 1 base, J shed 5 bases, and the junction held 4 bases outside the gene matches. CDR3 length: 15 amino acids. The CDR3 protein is CASSLPAGGDNEQFF. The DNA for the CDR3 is TGCGCCAGCAGCTTGCCGGCGGGAGGGGACAATGAGCAGTTCTTC.

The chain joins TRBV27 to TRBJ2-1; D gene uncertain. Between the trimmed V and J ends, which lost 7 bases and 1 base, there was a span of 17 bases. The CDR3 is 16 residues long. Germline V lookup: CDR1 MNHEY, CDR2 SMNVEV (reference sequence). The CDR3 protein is CASKGLTTPSYNEQFF. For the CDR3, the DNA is TGTGCCAGCAAGGGTTTAACAACGCCGTCCTACAATGAGCAGTTCTTC.

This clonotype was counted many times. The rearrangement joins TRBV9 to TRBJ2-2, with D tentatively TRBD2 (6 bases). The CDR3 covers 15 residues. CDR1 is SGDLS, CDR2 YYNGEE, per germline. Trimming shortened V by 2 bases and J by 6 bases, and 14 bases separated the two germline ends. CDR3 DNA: TGTGCCAGCAGCGTTAGCGGAGAGGAGGCCGGGGAGCTGTTTTTT. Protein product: CASSVSGEEAGELFF.

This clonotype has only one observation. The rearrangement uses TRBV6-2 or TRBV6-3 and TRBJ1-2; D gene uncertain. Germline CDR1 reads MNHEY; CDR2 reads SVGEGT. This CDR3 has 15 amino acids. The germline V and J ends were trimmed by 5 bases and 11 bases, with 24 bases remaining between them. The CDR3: CASSGSQRLAWGYTF. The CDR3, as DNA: TGTGCCAGCAGTGGATCGCAGCGCCTGGCGTGGGGATACACCTTC.

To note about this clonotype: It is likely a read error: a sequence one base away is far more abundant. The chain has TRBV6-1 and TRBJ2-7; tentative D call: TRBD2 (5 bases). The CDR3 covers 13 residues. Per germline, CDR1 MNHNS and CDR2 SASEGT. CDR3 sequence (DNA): TGTGCCAGCAGCCATTCAACCGGGAACGAGCACTACTTC. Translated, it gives CASSHSTGNEHYF.